The source of this T cell receptor (beta chain) is a study of blood T cells in healthy people across ages. General study results and limits: Because donor CMV status was unknown, expanded clonotype changes were possibly confounded.

V lost 2 bases, J lost 3 bases, and 5 bases stayed unmatched. CDR3 size: 16 residues. Germline CDR1 DFQATT, CDR2 SNEGSKA (reference sequence). As concerns this clonotype: Its target is not known.

A sample-barcoded 5' primer and a J-beta primer mix were used in a second PCR of roughly 6 to 11 cycles. Carrying 12 random nucleotides, a template-switch adaptor labeled each individual cDNA molecule. In TCRdb, the 5' RACE reads were re-called with MiXCR into one record per CDR3 protein. The repertoire has roughly 640,000 distinct CDR3 sequences, about 30% of them found once; the top ten carry approximately 14%. The source material was blood. The receptor was derived from an elderly woman in good health. V usage is TRBV20-1 and J usage is TRBJ2-2, with 11 bases fitting TRBD2. CDR3 loop: CSARSIAGGDTGELFF. The CDR3, as DNA: TGCAGTGCTAGATCAATAGCGGGAGGGGACACCGGGGAGCTGTTTTTT.